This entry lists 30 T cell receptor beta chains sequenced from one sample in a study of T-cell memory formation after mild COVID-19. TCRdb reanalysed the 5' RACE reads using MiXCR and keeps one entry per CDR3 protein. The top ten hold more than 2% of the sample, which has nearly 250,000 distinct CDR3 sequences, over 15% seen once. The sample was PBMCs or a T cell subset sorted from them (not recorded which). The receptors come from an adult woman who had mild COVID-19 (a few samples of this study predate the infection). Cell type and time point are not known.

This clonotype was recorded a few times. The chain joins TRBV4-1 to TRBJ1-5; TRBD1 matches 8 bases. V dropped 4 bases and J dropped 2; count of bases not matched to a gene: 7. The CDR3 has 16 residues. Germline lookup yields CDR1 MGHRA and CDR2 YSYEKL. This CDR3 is CASSRIQGDRNQPQHF. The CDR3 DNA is TGCGCCAGCAGCCGAATACAGGGGGATCGCAATCAGCCCCAGCATTTT.

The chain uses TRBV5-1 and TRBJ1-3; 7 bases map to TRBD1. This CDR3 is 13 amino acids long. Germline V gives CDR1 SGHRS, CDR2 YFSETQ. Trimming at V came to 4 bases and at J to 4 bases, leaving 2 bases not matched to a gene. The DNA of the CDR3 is TGCGCCAGCAGCGGGACAGACGGAAACACCATATATTTT. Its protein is CASSGTDGNTIYF.

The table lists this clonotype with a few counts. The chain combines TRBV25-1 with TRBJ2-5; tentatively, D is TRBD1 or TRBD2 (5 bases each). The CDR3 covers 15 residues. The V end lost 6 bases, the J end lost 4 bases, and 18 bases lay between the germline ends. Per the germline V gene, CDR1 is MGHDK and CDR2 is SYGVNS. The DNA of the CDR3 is TGTGCCAGCAGCCGTGGAACCCCGGGGCGAGAGACCCAGTACTTC. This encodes CASSRGTPGRETQYF. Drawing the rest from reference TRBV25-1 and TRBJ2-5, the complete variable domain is EADIYQTPRYLVIGTGKKITLECSQTMGHDKMYWYQQDPGMELHLIHYSYGVNSTEKGDLSSESTVSRIRTEHFPLTLESARPSHTSQYLCASSRGTPGRETQYFGPGTRLLVL.

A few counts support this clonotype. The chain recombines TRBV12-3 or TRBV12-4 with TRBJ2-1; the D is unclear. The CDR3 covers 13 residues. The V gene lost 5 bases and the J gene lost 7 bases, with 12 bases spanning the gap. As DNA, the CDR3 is TGTGCCAGCAGTCCCGGCAGGAAGAATGAGCAGTTCTTC. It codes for CASSPGRKNEQFF.

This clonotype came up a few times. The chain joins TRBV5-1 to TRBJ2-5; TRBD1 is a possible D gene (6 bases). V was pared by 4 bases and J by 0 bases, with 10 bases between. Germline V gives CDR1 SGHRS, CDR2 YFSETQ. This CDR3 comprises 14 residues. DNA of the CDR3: TGCGCCAGCAGCGTAACAGGGCACCAAGAGACCCAGTACTTC. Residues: CASSVTGHQETQYF.

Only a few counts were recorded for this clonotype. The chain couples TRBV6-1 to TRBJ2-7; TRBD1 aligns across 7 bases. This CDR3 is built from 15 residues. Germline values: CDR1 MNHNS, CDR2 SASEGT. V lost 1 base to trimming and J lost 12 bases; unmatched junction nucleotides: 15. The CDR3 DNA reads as TGTGCCAGCAGTGAAGAGGGACAGCTATTCCCCCAGCGGTACTTC. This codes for CASSEEGQLFPQRYF.

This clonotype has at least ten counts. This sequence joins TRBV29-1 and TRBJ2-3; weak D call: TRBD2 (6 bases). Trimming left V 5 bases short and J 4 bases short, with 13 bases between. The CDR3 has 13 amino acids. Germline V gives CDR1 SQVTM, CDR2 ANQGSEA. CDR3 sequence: CSVYHPGADTQYF. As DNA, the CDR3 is TGCAGCGTTTACCACCCGGGGGCAGATACGCAGTATTTT.

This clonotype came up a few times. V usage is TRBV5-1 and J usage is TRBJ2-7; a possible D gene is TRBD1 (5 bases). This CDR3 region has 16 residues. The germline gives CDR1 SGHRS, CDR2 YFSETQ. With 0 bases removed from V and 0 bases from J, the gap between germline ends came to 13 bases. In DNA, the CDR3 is TGCGCCAGCAGCTTGGAAGGGAAGGGGATCTCCTACGAGCAGTACTTC. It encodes CASSLEGKGISYEQYF.

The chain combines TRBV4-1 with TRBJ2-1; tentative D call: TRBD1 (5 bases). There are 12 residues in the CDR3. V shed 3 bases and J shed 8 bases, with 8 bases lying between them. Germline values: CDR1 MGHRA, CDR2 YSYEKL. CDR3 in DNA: TGCGCCAGCAGCCACAGGGATTATGAGCAGTTCTTC. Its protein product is CASSHRDYEQFF.

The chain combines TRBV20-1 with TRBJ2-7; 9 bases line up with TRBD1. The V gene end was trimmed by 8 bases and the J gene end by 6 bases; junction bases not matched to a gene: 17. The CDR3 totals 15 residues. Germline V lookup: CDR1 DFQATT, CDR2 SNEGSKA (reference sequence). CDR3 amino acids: CSPSVQGAALGEQYF. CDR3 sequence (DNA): TGCAGTCCCAGCGTACAGGGGGCGGCTCTGGGCGAGCAGTACTTC.

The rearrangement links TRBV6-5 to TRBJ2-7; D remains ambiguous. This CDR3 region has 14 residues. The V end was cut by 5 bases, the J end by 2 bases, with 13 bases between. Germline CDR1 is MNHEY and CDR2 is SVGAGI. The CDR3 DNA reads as TGTGCCAGCAGTCGGTACGGCAGGACCTACGAGCAGTACTTC. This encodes CASSRYGRTYEQYF.

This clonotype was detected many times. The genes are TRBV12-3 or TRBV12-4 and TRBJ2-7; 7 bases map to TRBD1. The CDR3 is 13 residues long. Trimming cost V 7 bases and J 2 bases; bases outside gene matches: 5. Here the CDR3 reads CASTTQGPYEQYF. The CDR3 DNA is TGTGCCAGCACCACACAGGGGCCCTACGAGCAGTACTTC.

CDR3 DNA sequence: TGCGCCAGCAGTCATGACTGGGCTGACAATGAGCAGTTCTTC. The encoded protein is CASSHDWADNEQFF. The V gene is TRBV4-1, the J gene TRBJ2-1, with no clear D. Trimming took off 6 bases at V and 5 bases at J, with 14 bases between the two ends. The CDR3 runs 14 residues. Germline CDR1 is MGHRA and CDR2 is YSYEKL.

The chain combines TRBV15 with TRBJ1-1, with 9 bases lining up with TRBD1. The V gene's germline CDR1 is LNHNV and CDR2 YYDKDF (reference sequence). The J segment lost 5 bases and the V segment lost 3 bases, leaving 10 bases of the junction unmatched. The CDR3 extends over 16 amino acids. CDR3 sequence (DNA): TGTGCCACCAGCAGGTCTGGGAACAGGGGGCGGACTGAAGCTTTCTTT. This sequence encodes CATSRSGNRGRTEAFF.

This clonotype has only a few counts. The CDR3 nucleotides read TGTGCCATCAGCCGGAGGTCCTACAATGAGCAGTTCTTC. It translates to CAISRRSYNEQFF. The rearrangement uses TRBV6-2 or TRBV6-3 and TRBJ2-1; TRBD2 might be the D (5 bases). Germline V gene data show CDR1 as MNHEY and CDR2 as SVGEGT. The CDR3 is made up of 13 amino acids. The V and J ends lost 10 bases and 1 base respectively, with 11 bases between them.

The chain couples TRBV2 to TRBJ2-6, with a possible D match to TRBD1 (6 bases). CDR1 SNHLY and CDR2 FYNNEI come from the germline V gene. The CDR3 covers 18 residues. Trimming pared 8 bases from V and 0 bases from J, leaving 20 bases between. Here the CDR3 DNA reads TGTGCCAGCGCTTTTCTCGGGCGGACAGACTCTGGGGCCAACGTCCTGACTTTC. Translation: CASAFLGRTDSGANVLTF.

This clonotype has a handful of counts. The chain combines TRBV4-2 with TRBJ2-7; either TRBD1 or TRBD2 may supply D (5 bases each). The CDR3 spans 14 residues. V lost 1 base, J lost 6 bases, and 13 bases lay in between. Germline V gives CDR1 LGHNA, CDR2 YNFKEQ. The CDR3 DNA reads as TGTGCCAGCAGCCAAGCACCCACGGGGCGCGAGCAGTACTTC. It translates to CASSQAPTGREQYF.

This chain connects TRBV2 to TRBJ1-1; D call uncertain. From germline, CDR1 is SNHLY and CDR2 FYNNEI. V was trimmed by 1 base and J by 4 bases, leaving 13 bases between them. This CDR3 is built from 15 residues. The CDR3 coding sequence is TGTGCCAGCAGTGAAGAGGCAACCGCGGGCACTGAAGCTTTCTTT. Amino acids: CASSEEATAGTEAFF.

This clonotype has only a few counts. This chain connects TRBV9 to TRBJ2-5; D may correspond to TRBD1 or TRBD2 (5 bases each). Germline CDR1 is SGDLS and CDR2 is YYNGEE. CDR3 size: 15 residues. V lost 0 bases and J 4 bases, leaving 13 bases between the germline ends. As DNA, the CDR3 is TGTGCCAGCAGCGTAGCTGGCAGGGCGGGAGAGACCCAGTACTTC. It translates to CASSVAGRAGETQYF.

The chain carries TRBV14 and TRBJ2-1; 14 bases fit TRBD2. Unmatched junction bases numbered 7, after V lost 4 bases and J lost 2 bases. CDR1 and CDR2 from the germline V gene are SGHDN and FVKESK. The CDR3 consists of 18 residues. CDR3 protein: CASSLRTSGRSPYNEQFF. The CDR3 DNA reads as TGTGCCAGCAGCCTCCGGACTAGCGGGAGGTCCCCCTACAATGAGCAGTTCTTC.

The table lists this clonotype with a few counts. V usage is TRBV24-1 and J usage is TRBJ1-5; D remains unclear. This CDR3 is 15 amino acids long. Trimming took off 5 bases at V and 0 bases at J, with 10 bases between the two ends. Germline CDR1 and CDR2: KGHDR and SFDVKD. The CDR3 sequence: CATSAGQISNQPQHF. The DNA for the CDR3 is TGTGCCACCAGTGCGGGCCAGATTAGCAATCAGCCCCAGCATTTT.

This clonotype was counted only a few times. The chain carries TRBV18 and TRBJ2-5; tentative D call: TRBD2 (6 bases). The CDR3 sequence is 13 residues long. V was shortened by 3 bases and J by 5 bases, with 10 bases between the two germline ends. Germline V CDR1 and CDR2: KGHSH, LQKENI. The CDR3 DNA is TGTGCCAGCTCACCCGGGGGACGGGAGACCCAGTACTTC. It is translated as CASSPGGRETQYF.

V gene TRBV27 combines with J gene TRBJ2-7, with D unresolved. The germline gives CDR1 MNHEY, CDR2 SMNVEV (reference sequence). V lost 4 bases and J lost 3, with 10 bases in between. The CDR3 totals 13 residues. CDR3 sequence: CASSYKRGYEQYF. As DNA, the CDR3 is TGTGCCAGCAGTTATAAGAGAGGCTACGAGCAGTACTTC.

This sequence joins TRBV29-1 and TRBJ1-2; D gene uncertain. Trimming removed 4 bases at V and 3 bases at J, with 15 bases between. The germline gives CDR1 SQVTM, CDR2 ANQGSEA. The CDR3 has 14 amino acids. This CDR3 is CSVAKDRIYYGYTF. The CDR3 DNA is TGCAGCGTTGCGAAAGACCGCATATACTATGGCTACACCTTC.

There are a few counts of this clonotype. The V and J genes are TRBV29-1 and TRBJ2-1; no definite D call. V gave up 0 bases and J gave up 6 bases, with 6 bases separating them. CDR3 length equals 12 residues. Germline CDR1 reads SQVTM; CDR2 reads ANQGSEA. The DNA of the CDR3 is TGCAGCGTTGAAGAGGCGAGCAATGAGCAGTTCTTC. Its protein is CSVEEASNEQFF.

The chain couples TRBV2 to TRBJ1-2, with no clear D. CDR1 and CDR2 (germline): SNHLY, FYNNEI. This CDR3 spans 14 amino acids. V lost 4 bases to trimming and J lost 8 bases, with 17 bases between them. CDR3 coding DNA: TGTGCCAGCAGTGGAGCCCGGGGAACGGGAGGCTACACCTTC. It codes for CASSGARGTGGYTF. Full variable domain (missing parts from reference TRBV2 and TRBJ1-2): EPEVTQTPSHQVTQMGQEVILRCVPISNHLYFYWYRQILGQKVEFLVSFYNNEISEKSEIFDDQFSVERPDGSNFTLKIRSTKLEDSAMYFCASSGARGTGGYTFGSGTRLTVV.

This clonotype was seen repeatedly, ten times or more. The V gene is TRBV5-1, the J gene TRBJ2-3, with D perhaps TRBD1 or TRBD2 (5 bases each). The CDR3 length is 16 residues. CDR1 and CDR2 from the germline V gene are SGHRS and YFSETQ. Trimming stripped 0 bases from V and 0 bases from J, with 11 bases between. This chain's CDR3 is CASSLARGASTDTQYF. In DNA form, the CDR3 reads TGCGCCAGCAGCTTGGCTCGAGGGGCTAGCACAGATACGCAGTATTTT. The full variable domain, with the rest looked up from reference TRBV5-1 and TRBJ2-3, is KAGVTQTPRYLIKTRGQQVTLSCSPISGHRSVSWYQQTPGQGLQFLFEYFSETQRNKGNFPGRFSGRQFSNSRSEMNVSTLELGDSALYLCASSLARGASTDTQYFGPGTRLTVL.

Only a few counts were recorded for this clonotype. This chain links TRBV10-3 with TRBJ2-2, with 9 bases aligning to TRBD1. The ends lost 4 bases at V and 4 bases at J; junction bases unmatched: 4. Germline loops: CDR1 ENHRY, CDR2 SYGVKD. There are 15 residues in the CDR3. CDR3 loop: CAISAGTGSTGELFF. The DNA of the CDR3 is TGTGCCATCAGTGCTGGGACAGGGAGCACCGGGGAGCTGTTTTTT.

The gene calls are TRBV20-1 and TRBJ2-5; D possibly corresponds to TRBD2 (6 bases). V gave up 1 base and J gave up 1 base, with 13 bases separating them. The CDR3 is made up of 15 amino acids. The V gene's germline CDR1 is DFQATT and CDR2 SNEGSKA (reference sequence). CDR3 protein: CSARGGAGLQETQYF. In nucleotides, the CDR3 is TGCAGTGCTAGAGGAGGGGCGGGGCTCCAAGAGACCCAGTACTTC.

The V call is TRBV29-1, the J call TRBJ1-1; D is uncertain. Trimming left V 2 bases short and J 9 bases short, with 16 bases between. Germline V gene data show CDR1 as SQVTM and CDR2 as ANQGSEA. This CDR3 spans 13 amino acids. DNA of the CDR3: TGCAGCGTTGAAAGGGTACTGCTTTCACAAGCTTTCTTT. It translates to CSVERVLLSQAFF. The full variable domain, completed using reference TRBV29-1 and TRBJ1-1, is SAVISQKPSRDICQRGTSLTIQCQVDSQVTMMFWYRQQPGQSLTLIATANQGSEATYESGFVIDKFPISRPNLTFSTLTVSNMSPEDSSIYLCSVERVLLSQAFFGQGTRLTVV.